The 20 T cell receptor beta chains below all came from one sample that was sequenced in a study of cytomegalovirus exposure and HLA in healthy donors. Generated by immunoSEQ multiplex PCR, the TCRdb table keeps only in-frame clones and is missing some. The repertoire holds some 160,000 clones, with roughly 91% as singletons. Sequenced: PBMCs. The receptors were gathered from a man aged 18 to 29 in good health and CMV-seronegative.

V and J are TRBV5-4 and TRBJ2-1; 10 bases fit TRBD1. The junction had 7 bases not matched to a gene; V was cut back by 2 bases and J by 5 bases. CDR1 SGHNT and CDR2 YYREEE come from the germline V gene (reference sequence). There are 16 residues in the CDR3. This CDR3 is CASSFVRDRGDNEQFF. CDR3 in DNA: TGTGCCAGCAGCTTCGTTCGGGACAGGGGAGACAATGAGCAGTTCTTC.

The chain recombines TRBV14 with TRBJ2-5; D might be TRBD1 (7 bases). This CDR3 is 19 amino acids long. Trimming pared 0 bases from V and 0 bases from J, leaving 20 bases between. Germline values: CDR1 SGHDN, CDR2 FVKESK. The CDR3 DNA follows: TGTGCCAGCAGCCAAGAGGGACAGCCCTCACGGGGGTACCAAGAGACCCAGTACTTC. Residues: CASSQEGQPSRGYQETQYF.

CDR3: CASARDSQETQYF. The CDR3 DNA follows: TGTGCCAGCGCTCGGGACAGTCAAGAGACCCAGTACTTC. The chain joins TRBV6-1 to TRBJ2-5, with 7 positions matching TRBD1. CDR1 is MNHNS and CDR2 is SASEGT in the germline V gene. V was pared by 8 bases and J by 2 bases, with 5 bases of the junction left unmatched. The CDR3 extends over 13 amino acids.

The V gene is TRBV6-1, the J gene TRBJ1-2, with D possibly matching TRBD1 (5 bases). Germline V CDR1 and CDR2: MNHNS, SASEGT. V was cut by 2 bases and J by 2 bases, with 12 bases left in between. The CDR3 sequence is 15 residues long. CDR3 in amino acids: CASSEKGFGNYGYTF. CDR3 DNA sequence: TGTGCCAGCAGTGAAAAGGGGTTTGGAAACTATGGCTACACCTTC.

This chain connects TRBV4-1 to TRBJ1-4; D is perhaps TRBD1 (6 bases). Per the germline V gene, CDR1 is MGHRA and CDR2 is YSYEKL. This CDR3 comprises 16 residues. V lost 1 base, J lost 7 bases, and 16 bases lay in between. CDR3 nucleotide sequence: TGCGCCAGCAGCCAAGTAACGGACAGCCGACTTGAAAAACTGTTTTTT. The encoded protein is CASSQVTDSRLEKLFF.

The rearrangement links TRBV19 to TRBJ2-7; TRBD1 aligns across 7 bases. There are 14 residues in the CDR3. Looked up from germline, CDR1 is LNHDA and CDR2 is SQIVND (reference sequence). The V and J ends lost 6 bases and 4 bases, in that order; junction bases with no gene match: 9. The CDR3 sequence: CASRYRGEGYEQYF. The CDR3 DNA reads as TGTGCCAGTAGGTACAGGGGCGAAGGGTACGAGCAGTACTTC.

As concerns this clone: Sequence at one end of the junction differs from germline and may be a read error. DNA for the CDR3: TGTGCCAGCAATGAAGGCCAGGGTAGGGAGACCCAGTACTTC. Its translation is CASNEGQGRETQYF. This chain connects TRBV2 to TRBJ2-5; tentative D call: TRBD1 (5 bases). Germline CDR1 SNHLY, CDR2 FYNNEI. The CDR3 runs 14 residues. Full variable domain (outside the CDR3, taken from reference TRBV2 and TRBJ2-5): EPEVTQTPSHQVTQMGQEVILRCVPISNHLYFYWYRQILGQKVEFLVSFYNNEISEKSEIFDDQFSVERPDGSNFTLKIRSTKLEDSAMYFCASNEGQGRETQYFGPGTRLLVL.

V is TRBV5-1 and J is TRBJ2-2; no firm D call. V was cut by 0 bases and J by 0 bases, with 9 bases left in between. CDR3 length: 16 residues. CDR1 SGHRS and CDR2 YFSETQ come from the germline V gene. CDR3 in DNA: TGCGCCAGCAGCTTGGGATCCTACGCGAACACCGGGGAGCTGTTTTTT. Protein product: CASSLGSYANTGELFF. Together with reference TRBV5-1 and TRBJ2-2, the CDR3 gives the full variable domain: KAGVTQTPRYLIKTRGQQVTLSCSPISGHRSVSWYQQTPGQGLQFLFEYFSETQRNKGNFPGRFSGRQFSNSRSEMNVSTLELGDSALYLCASSLGSYANTGELFFGEGSRLTVL.

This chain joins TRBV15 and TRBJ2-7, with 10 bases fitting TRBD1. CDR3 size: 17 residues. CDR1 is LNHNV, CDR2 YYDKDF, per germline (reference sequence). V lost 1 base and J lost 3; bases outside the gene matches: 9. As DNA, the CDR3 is TGTGCCACCAGCAGAGTCAAAGGGACAGGGGTCGGCTACGAGCAGTACTTC. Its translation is CATSRVKGTGVGYEQYF.

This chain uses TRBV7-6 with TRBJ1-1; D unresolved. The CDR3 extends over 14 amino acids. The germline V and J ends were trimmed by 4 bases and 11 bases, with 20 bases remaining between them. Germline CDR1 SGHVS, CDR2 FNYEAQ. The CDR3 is CASSSKREAQIAFF. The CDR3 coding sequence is TGTGCCAGCAGCTCGAAAAGAGAAGCCCAAATCGCTTTCTTT.

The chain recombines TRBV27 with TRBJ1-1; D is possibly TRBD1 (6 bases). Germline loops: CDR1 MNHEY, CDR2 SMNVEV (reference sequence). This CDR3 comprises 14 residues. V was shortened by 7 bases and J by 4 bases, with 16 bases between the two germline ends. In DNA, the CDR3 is TGTGCCAGCAATACTGCAGGGGTTATCACTGAAGCTTTCTTT. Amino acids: CASNTAGVITEAFF.

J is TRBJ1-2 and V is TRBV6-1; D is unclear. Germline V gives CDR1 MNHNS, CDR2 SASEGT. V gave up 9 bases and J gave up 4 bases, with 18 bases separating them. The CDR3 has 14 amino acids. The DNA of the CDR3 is TGTGCCAGTGCCCTAGCGGCAGACCTCTATGGCTACACCTTC. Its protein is CASALAADLYGYTF.

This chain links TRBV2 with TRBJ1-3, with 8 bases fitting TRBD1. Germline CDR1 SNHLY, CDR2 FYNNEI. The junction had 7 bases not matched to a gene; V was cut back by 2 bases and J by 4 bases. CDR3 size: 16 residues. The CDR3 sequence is CASSELRRGQGNTIYF. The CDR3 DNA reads TGTGCCAGCAGTGAACTCCGCAGGGGGCAAGGAAACACCATATATTTT.

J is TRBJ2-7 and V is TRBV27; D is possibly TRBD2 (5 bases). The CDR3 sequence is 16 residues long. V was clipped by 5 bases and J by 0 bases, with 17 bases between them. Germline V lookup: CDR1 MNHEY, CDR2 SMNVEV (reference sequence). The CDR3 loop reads CASSLLGSAYSYEQYF. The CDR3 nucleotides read TGTGCCAGCAGTCTCTTGGGTAGCGCCTACTCCTACGAGCAGTACTTC.

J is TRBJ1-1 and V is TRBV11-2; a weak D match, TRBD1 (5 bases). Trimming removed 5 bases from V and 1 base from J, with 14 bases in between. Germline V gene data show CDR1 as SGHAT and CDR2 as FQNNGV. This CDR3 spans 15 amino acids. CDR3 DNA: TGTGCCAGCAGCACTCTGACAGAAGAGAACACTGAAGCTTTCTTT. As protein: CASSTLTEENTEAFF.

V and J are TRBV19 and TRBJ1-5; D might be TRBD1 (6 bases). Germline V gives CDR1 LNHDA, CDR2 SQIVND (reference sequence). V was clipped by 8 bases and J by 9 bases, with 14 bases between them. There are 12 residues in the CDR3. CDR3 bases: TGTGCCAGTCGGACAGAGAATTGGCCCCAGCATTTT. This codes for CASRTENWPQHF.

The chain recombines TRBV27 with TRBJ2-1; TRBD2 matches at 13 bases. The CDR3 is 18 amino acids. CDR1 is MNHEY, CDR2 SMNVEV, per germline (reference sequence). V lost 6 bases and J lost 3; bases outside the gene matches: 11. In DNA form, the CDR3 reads TGTGCCAGCAGGAGAAAACCGGGACTAGCGGGGAACTACAATGAGCAGTTCTTC. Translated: CASRRKPGLAGNYNEQFF.

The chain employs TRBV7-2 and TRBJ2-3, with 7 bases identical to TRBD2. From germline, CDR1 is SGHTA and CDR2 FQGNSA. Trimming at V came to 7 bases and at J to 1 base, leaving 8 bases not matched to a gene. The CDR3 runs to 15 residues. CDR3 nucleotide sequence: TGTGCCAGCACAACTAGCGCCCAGCGCACAGATACGCAGTATTTT. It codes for CASTTSAQRTDTQYF.

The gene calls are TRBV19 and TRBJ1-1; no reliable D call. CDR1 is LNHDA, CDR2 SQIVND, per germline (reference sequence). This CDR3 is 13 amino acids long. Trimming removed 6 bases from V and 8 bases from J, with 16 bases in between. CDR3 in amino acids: CASRAPGSGEAFF. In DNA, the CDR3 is TGTGCCAGTAGAGCCCCGGGGTCTGGGGAAGCTTTCTTT.

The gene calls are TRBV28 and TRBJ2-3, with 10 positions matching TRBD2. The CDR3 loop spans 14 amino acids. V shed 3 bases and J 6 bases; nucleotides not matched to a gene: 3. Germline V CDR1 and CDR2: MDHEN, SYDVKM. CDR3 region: CASSLVLAGDTQYF. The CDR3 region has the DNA TGTGCCAGCAGTTTGGTACTAGCGGGGGATACGCAGTATTTT.